Each of the 27 T cell receptor beta chains below was sequenced from the same sample in a study of cytomegalovirus exposure and HLA in healthy donors. PCR employed 60 Vbeta and 13 Jbeta primers. Some clones are missing from TCRdb's copy, which holds only in-frame ones; the method was immunoSEQ multiplex PCR. The sample gives some 110,000 clones, around 80% of which show up once; around 8.8% is in the top ten. Input material: PBMCs. The source of these receptors is a man aged 35-49 years in good health and CMV-seropositive.

In this sample, this clone turned up once. The J gene is TRBJ1-2, the V gene TRBV6-1; tentatively, D is TRBD1 (5 bases). The V gene lost 7 bases and the J gene lost 4 bases, with 13 bases spanning the gap. Germline V gene data show CDR1 as MNHNS and CDR2 as SASEGT. The CDR3 contains 13 residues. In nucleotides, the CDR3 is TGTGCCAGCACCCTGACAGACACCTATGGCTACACCTTC. Its protein is CASTLTDTYGYTF.

A note on this clone: Other DNA variants within this sample encode the same CDR3. The V and J genes are TRBV27 and TRBJ2-7, with D possibly being TRBD2 (5 bases). The CDR3 totals 13 residues. Germline CDR1 MNHEY, CDR2 SMNVEV (reference sequence). Trimming cost V 2 bases and J 3 bases, with 8 bases left between them. Here the CDR3 DNA reads TGTGCCAGCAGTTTAAGACGGGGCTACGAGCAGTACTTC. Its protein product is CASSLRRGYEQYF.

The rearrangement uses TRBV18 and TRBJ2-7, with a tentative D call TRBD1 (6 bases). Germline loops: CDR1 KGHSH, CDR2 LQKENI. The CDR3 sequence is 15 residues long. V shed 3 bases and J shed 3 bases, with 15 bases lying between them. The CDR3 spells CASSPTPDRDYEQYF. The CDR3 nucleotides are TGTGCCAGCTCACCTACCCCGGACAGAGACTACGAGCAGTACTTC.

The CDR3 nucleotides are TGTGCCAGTAGGCTAGCGGGGAACACCGGGGAGCTGTTTTTT. It specifies CASRLAGNTGELFF. This rearrangement joins TRBV19 to TRBJ2-2, with 8 bases lining up with TRBD2. The CDR3 loop spans 14 amino acids. The ends lost 6 bases at V and 1 base at J; junction bases unmatched: 1. CDR1 and CDR2 from the germline V gene are LNHDA and SQIVND (reference sequence).

The V and J genes are TRBV5-1 and TRBJ1-1; 8 positions match TRBD1. The germline V gene has CDR1 SGHRS and CDR2 YFSETQ. The CDR3 totals 17 residues. Unmatched junction bases numbered 11, after V lost 0 bases and J lost 4 bases. CDR3 sequence reads: CASSLGGTGGGSTEAFF. CDR3 DNA: TGCGCCAGCAGCTTGGGCGGGACAGGCGGCGGGAGCACTGAAGCTTTCTTT.

This sequence joins TRBV6-1 and TRBJ1-4; 9 nucleotides match TRBD1. The V gene end was trimmed by 5 bases and the J gene end by 8 bases; junction bases not matched to a gene: 6. The CDR3 spans 14 residues. Germline V CDR1 and CDR2: MNHNS, SASEGT. For the CDR3, the DNA is TGTGCCAGCAGTACCGGGACAGGGCGGGAAAAACTGTTTTTT. Protein: CASSTGTGREKLFF.

The V call is TRBV7-2, the J call TRBJ1-2; 10 bases are shared with TRBD1. The germline gives CDR1 SGHTA, CDR2 FQGNSA. There are 15 residues in the CDR3. V gave up 2 bases and J gave up 2 bases; unmatched junction bases: 2. The CDR3 sequence is CASSLRGQGNYGYTF. The DNA of the CDR3 is TGTGCCAGCAGCTTAAGGGGACAGGGGAACTATGGCTACACCTTC.

The sample holds one count of this clone. The rearrangement joins TRBV7-2 to TRBJ2-7; 8 bases fit TRBD1. The CDR3 is 14 residues long. V lost 4 bases to trimming and J lost 6 bases; unmatched junction nucleotides: 8. Germline loops: CDR1 SGHTA, CDR2 FQGNSA. The CDR3 protein is CASSSGQGAREQYF. The CDR3 nucleotides are TGTGCCAGCAGCTCAGGTCAGGGGGCACGCGAGCAGTACTTC.

The chain combines TRBV5-8 with TRBJ2-7; 9 bases are a match to TRBD2. From germline, CDR1 is SGHTS and CDR2 YDEGEE. V shed 0 bases, J shed 5 bases, and the junction held 21 bases outside the gene matches. The CDR3 has 20 amino acids. The CDR3 nucleotides are TGTGCCAGCAGCTTGGAAAGCCGGTTATCGGCGGGAGGGCCCCCCCACGAGCAGTACTTC. Its protein is CASSLESRLSAGGPPHEQYF.

CDR3 DNA sequence: TGTGCCAGCAGTTACTACGGGACTAGCGGGGGAGATGAGCAGTTCTTC. Protein sequence: CASSYYGTSGGDEQFF. J is TRBJ2-1 and V is TRBV6-5, with 14 nucleotides matching TRBD2. The CDR3 consists of 16 residues. Germline assignment: CDR1 MNHEY and CDR2 SVGAGI. V lost 1 base to trimming and J lost 8 bases; unmatched junction nucleotides: 4.

This rearrangement joins TRBV6-5 to TRBJ1-1; tentative D call: TRBD1 (5 bases). CDR1 is MNHEY and CDR2 is SVGAGI in the germline V gene. The CDR3 is 12 amino acids. V lost 2 bases to trimming and J lost 8 bases, with 9 bases between them. This chain's CDR3 is CASSYRGVEAFF. The CDR3 DNA sequence: TGTGCCAGCAGTTACCGGGGGGTGGAAGCTTTCTTT.

This clone appeared once. The J gene is TRBJ1-5, the V gene TRBV7-9, with 7 bases lining up with TRBD1. The CDR3 loop spans 13 amino acids. The germline CDR1 and CDR2 sequences are SEHNR and FQNEAQ (reference sequence). The trim removed 5 bases at V and 6 bases at J, leaving 4 bases unmatched. The CDR3 spells CASSTQGSQPQHF. The CDR3 DNA is TGTGCCAGCAGCACACAGGGGTCTCAGCCCCAGCATTTT.

This clone was recorded a few times. This chain joins TRBV28 and TRBJ1-1; D is perhaps TRBD1 (5 bases). Germline V gives CDR1 MDHEN, CDR2 SYDVKM. The CDR3 consists of 12 residues. Between the trimmed V and J ends, which lost 6 bases and 7 bases, there was a span of 12 bases. In nucleotides, the CDR3 is TGTGCCAGCAGAGAGATCGACAGTGAAGCTTTCTTT. Translating it yields CASREIDSEAFF.

This clone was detected only once. The chain has TRBV5-1 and TRBJ2-1, with D tentatively TRBD1 (6 bases). Germline-derived CDR1 and CDR2 are SGHRS and YFSETQ. There are 16 residues in the CDR3. V lost 5 bases and J lost 2, with 17 bases in between. The CDR3 loop reads CASSFAEQGTYNEQFF. CDR3 DNA sequence: TGCGCCAGCAGTTTTGCGGAACAGGGTACCTACAATGAGCAGTTCTTC.

The gene calls are TRBV7-2 and TRBJ1-2; no clear D gene. Trimming removed 5 bases at V and 8 bases at J, with 15 bases between. This CDR3 comprises 13 residues. Germline V lookup: CDR1 SGHTA, CDR2 FQGNSA. The CDR3 DNA follows: TGTGCCAGCAGCCCTGGGAGGGATCGGGGCTACACCTTC. It codes for CASSPGRDRGYTF. The variable domain in full, with the rest retrieved from reference TRBV7-2 and TRBJ1-2, is GAGVSQSPSNKVTEKGKDVELRCDPISGHTALYWYRQSLGQGLEFLIYFQGNSAPDKSGLPSDRFSAERTGGSVSTLTIQRTQQEDSAVYLCASSPGRDRGYTFGSGTRLTVV.

J is TRBJ2-3 and V is TRBV28; tentative D call: TRBD1 (5 bases). This CDR3 is built from 14 residues. V dropped 2 bases and J dropped 7 bases, with 13 bases sitting between them. Germline values: CDR1 MDHEN, CDR2 SYDVKM. The CDR3 DNA sequence: TGTGCCAGCAGTTTAAGGCAGGGTCAACATACGCAGTATTTT. It translates to CASSLRQGQHTQYF.

This clone has just one count. The chain employs TRBV19 and TRBJ1-2, with a tentative D call TRBD1 (6 bases). The CDR3 extends over 15 amino acids. Germline CDR1 LNHDA, CDR2 SQIVND (reference sequence). Trimming left V 7 bases short and J 3 bases short, with 18 bases between. This CDR3 reads CASKAGGHSDYGYTF. CDR3 nucleotide sequence: TGTGCCAGTAAAGCGGGGGGGCATTCGGACTATGGCTACACCTTC.

This clone was seen a few times. In nucleotides, the CDR3 is TGCGCCAGCAGCCTTTTAGCGGGTACTAGCACAGATACGCAGTATTTT. Amino acids: CASSLLAGTSTDTQYF. J is TRBJ2-3 and V is TRBV4-1; 7 bases fit TRBD2. Trimming at V came to 4 bases and at J to 0 bases, leaving 7 bases not matched to a gene. Germline V gives CDR1 MGHRA, CDR2 YSYEKL. The CDR3 is 16 residues long.

The chain combines TRBV27 with TRBJ2-3; 10 nucleotides match TRBD2. J gave up 2 bases and V 5 bases, and 7 bases lay outside the gene matches. Germline CDR1 MNHEY, CDR2 SMNVEV (reference sequence). The CDR3 covers 16 residues. The chain's CDR3 is CASSGLAGVLTDTQYF. The CDR3 DNA sequence: TGTGCCAGCAGTGGCCTAGCGGGAGTCCTCACAGATACGCAGTATTTT.

V is TRBV5-1 and J is TRBJ1-3; D remains unclear. The CDR3 consists of 15 residues. Germline CDR1 is SGHRS and CDR2 is YFSETQ. Between the trimmed V and J ends, which lost 0 bases and 0 bases, there was a span of 7 bases. In DNA form, the CDR3 reads TGCGCCAGCAGCTTGGGGTCCAGCTCTGGAAACACCATATATTTT. This translates into CASSLGSSSGNTIYF. The entire variable domain, with the rest obtained from reference TRBV5-1 and TRBJ1-3, is as follows: KAGVTQTPRYLIKTRGQQVTLSCSPISGHRSVSWYQQTPGQGLQFLFEYFSETQRNKGNFPGRFSGRQFSNSRSEMNVSTLELGDSALYLCASSLGSSSGNTIYFGEGSWLTVV.

This clone was detected a few times. The chain has TRBV30 and TRBJ2-3; possible D gene TRBD1, 6 bases. Germline values: CDR1 GTSNPN, CDR2 SVGIG (reference sequence). The germline V and J ends were trimmed by 2 bases and 9 bases, with 15 bases remaining between them. This CDR3 is 13 amino acids long. CDR3 amino acids: CAWSQQGGGTQYF. The CDR3, as DNA: TGTGCCTGGAGTCAACAGGGTGGGGGAACGCAGTATTTT.

J is TRBJ2-3 and V is TRBV5-4, with D perhaps matching TRBD1 (6 bases). Germline CDR1 is SGHNT and CDR2 is YYREEE (reference sequence). The V end was cut by 4 bases, the J end by 2 bases, with 11 bases between. The CDR3 runs to 14 residues. The CDR3 protein is CASSMTGLTDTQYF. For the CDR3, the DNA is TGTGCCAGCAGCATGACAGGACTCACAGATACGCAGTATTTT.

This chain uses TRBV7-2 with TRBJ2-3; no clear D. CDR3 length: 13 residues. V was pared by 5 bases and J by 4 bases, with 10 bases between. CDR1 is SGHTA, CDR2 FQGNSA, per germline. This CDR3 is CASSRLSPDTQYF. The DNA for the CDR3 is TGTGCCAGCAGCCGCTTAAGCCCAGATACGCAGTATTTT.

CDR3 in amino acids: CASSANRLGGGSVGSYEQYF. CDR3 nucleotides: TGTGCCAGCAGCGCCAACCGCTTGGGGGGGGGATCCGTAGGGTCCTACGAGCAGTACTTC. This sequence joins TRBV14 and TRBJ2-7; 7 bases are shared with TRBD2. Germline V gene lookup returns CDR1 SGHDN and CDR2 FVKESK. The CDR3 is made up of 20 amino acids. The junction had 23 bases not matched to a gene; V was cut back by 5 bases and J by 1 base. Filled out from reference TRBV14 and TRBJ2-7, the complete variable domain reads EAGVTQFPSHSVIEKGQTVTLRCDPISGHDNLYWYRRVMGKEIKFLLHFVKESKQDESGMPNNRFLAERTGGTYSTLKVQPAELEDSGVYFCASSANRLGGGSVGSYEQYFGPGTRLTVT.

The rearrangement joins TRBV4-3 to TRBJ1-1; D is undetermined. CDR1 is LGHNA, CDR2 YSLEER, per germline. The V and J ends lost 4 bases and 5 bases respectively, with 11 bases between them. The CDR3 runs 13 residues. CDR3 residues: CASSRRMETEAFF. The CDR3 nucleotides are TGCGCCAGCAGCCGCAGGATGGAAACTGAAGCTTTCTTT.

The chain carries TRBV5-4 and TRBJ1-3; no clear D gene. This CDR3 spans 14 amino acids. The germline V gene has CDR1 SGHNT and CDR2 YYREEE (reference sequence). V lost 1 base, J lost 0 bases, and 5 bases lay in between. The CDR3 reads CASSLSGSGNTIYF. The CDR3 nucleotides are TGTGCCAGCAGCTTGTCCGGCTCTGGAAACACCATATATTTT.

The gene calls are TRBV7-2 and TRBJ2-5, with TRBD2 matching 7 bases. The CDR3 is 14 amino acids. The germline gives CDR1 SGHTA, CDR2 FQGNSA. Trimming took 1 base from V and 5 from J; bases not matched to a gene: 4. CDR3 sequence: CASSLVAGGETQYF. The CDR3 nucleotides read TGTGCCAGCAGCTTAGTTGCCGGGGGGGAGACCCAGTACTTC.